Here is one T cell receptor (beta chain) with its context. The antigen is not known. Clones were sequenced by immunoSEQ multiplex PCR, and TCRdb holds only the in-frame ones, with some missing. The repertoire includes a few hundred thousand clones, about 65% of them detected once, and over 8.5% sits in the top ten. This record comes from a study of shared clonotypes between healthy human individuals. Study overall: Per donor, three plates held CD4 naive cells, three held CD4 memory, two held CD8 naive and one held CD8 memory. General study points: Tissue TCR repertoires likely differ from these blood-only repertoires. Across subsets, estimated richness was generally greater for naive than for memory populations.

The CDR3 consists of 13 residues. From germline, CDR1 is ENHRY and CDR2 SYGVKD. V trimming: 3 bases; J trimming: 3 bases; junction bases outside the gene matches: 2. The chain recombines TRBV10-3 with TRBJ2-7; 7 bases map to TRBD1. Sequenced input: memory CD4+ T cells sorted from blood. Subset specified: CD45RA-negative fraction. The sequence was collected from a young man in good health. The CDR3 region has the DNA TGTGCCATCAGTGAAACAGGGGACTACGAGCAGTACTTC. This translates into CAISETGDYEQYF.